Below are 14 T cell receptor beta chains sequenced from a single sample in a study of cytomegalovirus exposure and HLA in healthy donors. The PCR made use of 60 Vbeta and 13 Jbeta primers. The table came from immunoSEQ multiplex PCR; TCRdb's copy has only in-frame clones and leaves some out. The sample holds about 100,000 clones; around 75% are singletons and the top ten take 11% to 15%. The sequenced material came from PBMCs. The receptors were gathered from a male donor in good health and CMV-seropositive.

The gene calls are TRBV25-1 and TRBJ2-1; D is unclear. The CDR3 runs 15 residues. V gave up 0 bases and J gave up 6 bases, with 12 bases separating them. Germline values: CDR1 MGHDK, CDR2 SYGVNS. DNA for the CDR3: TGTGCCAGCAGTGAATATGGCAGGCCGCGCAATGAGCAGTTCTTC. Translated: CASSEYGRPRNEQFF.

J is TRBJ2-1 and V is TRBV5-1; 13 bases map to TRBD2. Germline trimming cut 0 bases from V and 10 bases from J; bases unmatched to any gene: 7. Germline values: CDR1 SGHRS, CDR2 YFSETQ. This CDR3 has 16 amino acids. DNA of the CDR3: TGCGCCAGCAGCTTGGGACTAGCGGGGGGAATACAAGAGCAGTTCTTC. Protein: CASSLGLAGGIQEQFF.

This chain joins TRBV7-2 and TRBJ1-6, with D tentatively TRBD1 (5 bases). Germline V gives CDR1 SGHTA, CDR2 FQGNSA. The V gene lost 1 base and the J gene lost 4 bases, with 11 bases spanning the gap. The CDR3 spans 16 residues. CDR3 in DNA: TGTGCCAGCAGCTTAGGTGGGGGACTATATAATTCACCCCTCCACTTT. This translates into CASSLGGGLYNSPLHF.

For the CDR3, the DNA is TGTGCCAGCAGGACTTTTCATAGCAATCAGCCCCAGCATTTT. This sequence encodes CASRTFHSNQPQHF. V usage is TRBV27 and J usage is TRBJ1-5; D remains unclear. Trimming stripped 6 bases from V and 0 bases from J, with 9 bases between. The CDR3 has 14 residues. Per germline, CDR1 MNHEY and CDR2 SMNVEV (reference sequence).

J is TRBJ2-7 and V is TRBV11-3; D remains unclear. The CDR3 has 13 amino acids. The V end was cut by 4 bases, the J end by 5 bases, with 12 bases between. Germline V gene data show CDR1 as SGHNT and CDR2 as YENEEA. DNA for the CDR3: TGTGCCAGCAGCTCCACCCGCGGCCACGAGCAGTACTTC. Its translation is CASSSTRGHEQYF.

The chain employs TRBV11-3 and TRBJ2-2; the D is unclear. Germline CDR1 SGHNT, CDR2 YENEEA. There are 13 residues in the CDR3. Trimming shortened V by 1 base and J by 4 bases, and 4 bases separated the two germline ends. The CDR3 is CASSLGATGELFF. CDR3 DNA sequence: TGTGCCAGCAGCTTAGGGGCCACCGGGGAGCTGTTTTTT.

The rearrangement joins TRBV18 to TRBJ1-4, with D perhaps TRBD1 (5 bases). Germline assignment: CDR1 KGHSH and CDR2 LQKENI. The CDR3 runs to 18 residues. Trimming stripped 2 bases from V and 0 bases from J, with 16 bases between. The CDR3 sequence: CASSPSSPGGATNEKLFF. The DNA of the CDR3 is TGTGCCAGCTCACCAAGTTCCCCCGGGGGAGCAACTAATGAAAAACTGTTTTTT.

The chain carries TRBV25-1 and TRBJ1-2; 7 bases map to TRBD1. The CDR3 sequence is 13 residues long. Looked up from germline, CDR1 is MGHDK and CDR2 is SYGVNS. Trimming took 2 bases from V and 4 from J; bases not matched to a gene: 1. The CDR3 loop is CASSEPGGYGYTF. CDR3 bases: TGTGCCAGCAGTGAACCAGGGGGCTATGGCTACACCTTC.

The CDR3 here is CASSLGQVRGNNSPLHF. The CDR3 DNA sequence: TGTGCCAGCAGCTTAGGACAGGTCCGGGGGAATAATTCACCCCTCCACTTT. The rearrangement links TRBV5-4 to TRBJ1-6, with 7 bases aligning to TRBD1. CDR1 and CDR2 (germline): SGHNT, YYREEE (reference sequence). This CDR3 has 17 residues. V lost 2 bases and J lost 5; bases outside the gene matches: 10.

This clone was seen a handful of times. The V gene is TRBV14, the J gene TRBJ2-5; the D is unclear. CDR1 is SGHDN and CDR2 is FVKESK in the germline V gene. The CDR3 is 13 residues long. The V end was cut by 2 bases, the J end by 5 bases, with 9 bases between. CDR3 protein: CASSQFVYETQYF. CDR3 DNA: TGTGCCAGCAGCCAATTCGTATATGAGACCCAGTACTTC.

This chain joins TRBV7-2 and TRBJ2-3, with 9 bases identical to TRBD1. J gave up 2 bases and V 5 bases, and 11 bases lay outside the gene matches. This CDR3 is built from 17 residues. Germline CDR1 is SGHTA and CDR2 is FQGNSA. The CDR3 nucleotides read TGTGCCAGCAGCCGTTCTTACAGGGGGCTGAACACAGATACGCAGTATTTT. It is translated as CASSRSYRGLNTDTQYF.

The V gene is TRBV9, the J gene TRBJ2-2, with 7 bases that match TRBD1. This CDR3 region has 16 residues. Trimming took 1 base from V and 4 from J; bases not matched to a gene: 7. Germline V CDR1 and CDR2: SGDLS, YYNGEE. The DNA of the CDR3 is TGTGCCAGCAGCGTATTAGGACAGGCTCCCACCGGGGAGCTGTTTTTT. Protein sequence: CASSVLGQAPTGELFF.

The chain couples TRBV7-8 to TRBJ2-7; a possible D gene is TRBD1 (7 bases). V dropped 3 bases and J dropped 2 bases, with 23 bases sitting between them. Germline CDR1 SGHVS, CDR2 FQNEAQ. This CDR3 is built from 18 residues. Here the CDR3 reads CASSFQASGGGYAYEQYF. The CDR3 coding sequence is TGTGCCAGCAGCTTTCAAGCCTCAGGGGGAGGTTACGCCTACGAGCAGTACTTC. Drawing the rest from reference TRBV7-8 and TRBJ2-7, the complete variable domain is GAGVSQSPRYKVAKRGQDVALRCDPISGHVSLFWYQQALGQGPEFLTYFQNEAQLDKSGLPSDRFFAERPEGSVSTLKIQRTQQEDSAVYLCASSFQASGGGYAYEQYFGPGTRLTVT.

The gene calls are TRBV4-1 and TRBJ2-3, with 12 nucleotides matching TRBD2. After removal of 2 bases from V and 5 bases from J, the junction contained 11 bases not matched to a gene. This CDR3 contains 18 residues. CDR1 and CDR2 (germline): MGHRA, YSYEKL. Written as DNA, the CDR3 is TGCGCCAGCAGCCAACTAGGGCAACTAGCGGGGGGTATAGATACGCAGTATTTT. It codes for CASSQLGQLAGGIDTQYF.